This passage covers 8 T cell receptor beta chains from one sample sequenced in a study of blood T cell repertoires in COVID-19. TCRdb's copy holds only in-frame clones and misses some; the assay was immunoSEQ multiplex PCR. The sample lists 250,000 to 300,000 clones, around nine tenths occurring once. The sequencing sample was made of peripheral blood. These receptors were collected from a young woman with COVID-19, enrolled during active disease.

DNA of the CDR3: TGTGCCAGCAGACAGGGTGGCGAGACCCAGTACTTC. Amino acid sequence: CASRQGGETQYF. The V call is TRBV28, the J call TRBJ2-5, with D possibly TRBD1 on 6 matching bases. The V and J ends lost 6 bases and 5 bases respectively, with 10 bases between them. From germline, CDR1 is MDHEN and CDR2 SYDVKM. This CDR3 is built from 12 residues.

This clone was seen only a few times. This chain links TRBV27 with TRBJ1-4; 8 bases agree with TRBD1. CDR1 and CDR2 from the germline V gene are MNHEY and SMNVEV (reference sequence). V lost 5 bases, J lost 2 bases, and 7 bases stayed unmatched. The CDR3 has 16 residues. DNA of the CDR3: TGTGCCAGCAGTCTTGGACAGGGCCGGACTAATGAAAAACTGTTTTTT. This translates into CASSLGQGRTNEKLFF. Full variable domain (rest looked up from reference TRBV27 and TRBJ1-4): EAQVTQNPRYLITVTGKKLTVTCSQNMNHEYMSWYRQDPGLGLRQIYYSMNVEVTDKGDVPEGYKVSRKEKRNFPLILESPSPNQTSLYFCASSLGQGRTNEKLFFGSGTQLSVL.

With respect to this clone: A read error may account for a junction end that differs from germline. The chain carries TRBV7-7 and TRBJ2-1, with 11 nucleotides matching TRBD2. CDR1 SSHAT and CDR2 FNYEAQ come from the germline V gene (reference sequence). The CDR3 consists of 15 residues. CDR3 bases: TGTGCTAGCAGCGTTGGACTAGCGGGCTACAATGAGCAGTTCTTC. It encodes CASSVGLAGYNEQFF.

The chain has TRBV9 and TRBJ2-2, with D perhaps TRBD1 (5 bases). Germline values: CDR1 SGDLS, CDR2 YYNGEE. Trimming cost V 2 bases and J 4 bases, with 15 bases left between them. This CDR3 has 16 amino acids. The CDR3 bases are TGTGCCAGCAGCGTTCAGGCAGGGTCAGGCACCGGGGAGCTGTTTTTT. Protein sequence: CASSVQAGSGTGELFF.

DNA for the CDR3: TGTGCCAGCAGTACTCACGGGGGGGGTGTAAACATTCAGTACTTC. Amino acids: CASSTHGGGVNIQYF. The rearrangement uses TRBV11-2 and TRBJ2-4; 8 bases match TRBD2. The ends lost 6 bases at V and 6 bases at J; junction bases unmatched: 10. CDR3 size: 15 residues. Looked up from germline, CDR1 is SGHAT and CDR2 is FQNNGV.

This clone was seen just once. This rearrangement joins TRBV5-5 to TRBJ2-3, with TRBD1 identical over 8 bases. The CDR3 consists of 16 residues. Trimming cost V 3 bases and J 2 bases; bases outside gene matches: 8. Germline CDR1 and CDR2: SGHKS and YYEKEE (reference sequence). The CDR3 DNA reads as TGTGCCAGCAGCTGGACAGGGAGTGCCTACACAGATACGCAGTATTTT. Protein: CASSWTGSAYTDTQYF.

This chain joins TRBV9 and TRBJ2-1; TRBD2 matches at 10 bases. The V gene's germline CDR1 is SGDLS and CDR2 YYNGEE. J was trimmed by 10 bases and V by 4 bases; bases with no gene match: 11. The CDR3 sequence is 15 residues long. The DNA for the CDR3 is TGTGCCAGCAGCCCATATGGGCTAGCGGGAGACGAGCAGTTCTTC. It translates to CASSPYGLAGDEQFF.

This rearrangement joins TRBV12-3 or TRBV12-4 to TRBJ1-4; D unclear. The CDR3 is made up of 13 amino acids. Trimming took off 4 bases at V and 11 bases at J, with 14 bases between the two ends. In nucleotides, the CDR3 is TGTGCCAGCAGTTCACATGCGGAGGTCAAACTGTTTTTT. As protein: CASSSHAEVKLFF.